What follows describes a single T cell receptor (beta chain). The ends lost 7 bases at V and 3 bases at J; junction bases unmatched: 4. Germline lookup yields CDR1 LGHNT and CDR2 FRNRAP. The CDR3 covers 13 residues. These data come from a study of CD8+ T cells in alopecia areata. Described treatment: oral pan-JAK inhibitor, 5-10 mg twice daily. TCR sequencing used cDNA made by reverse transcription of extracted RNA. Profiling relied on immunoSEQ multiplex PCR, and the TCRdb table lists in-frame clones only, not all of them. Of 95,000 to 100,000 clones listed, just under 60% were seen once; the top ten hold 16%.

This rearrangement joins TRBV12-5 to TRBJ2-3; 7 nucleotides line up with TRBD2. Sequencing used CD8+ T cells sorted from blood, obtained between weeks 55 and 65, from a patient treated with tofacitinib. This clonotype was sampled from a human donor with alopecia areata. CDR3 region: CASDWGGTDTQYF. In DNA, the CDR3 is TGTGCTAGTGATTGGGGGGGGACAGATACGCAGTATTTT.